This T cell receptor beta chain was recorded in a study of T cell responses to AZD1222 COVID-19 vaccine. Whole-study findings and limits: CD4 TCRs covered the whole spike, strongest at regions 160-218 and 743-854. Elevations in Spike-specific TCR breadth and depth followed administration of two AZD1222 doses. Recipients of AZD1222 seropositive at baseline numbered only 6 or 7.

The CDR3 sequence is 16 residues long. Unmatched junction bases numbered 7, after V lost 3 bases and J lost 3 bases. The germline gives CDR1 LNHDA, CDR2 SQIVND (reference sequence). The protocol was immunoSEQ multiplex PCR, while the TCRdb copy is restricted to in-frame clones and leaves out a portion. Counted here are some 56,000 clones, approximately 83% occurring once; the ten biggest clones make up around 15%. This clone has just one count. As yet, its antigen is unknown. The sequence derives from an adult in good health. The rearrangement joins TRBV19 to TRBJ1-4, with 7 positions matching TRBD1. This specimen consisted of peripheral blood, obtained on day 0 of AZD1222 vaccination. The CDR3 region is CASSILNRGANEKLFF. The CDR3 DNA reads TGTGCCAGTAGTATCTTAAACAGGGGAGCTAATGAAAAACTGTTTTTT.